This paragraph covers one T cell receptor beta chain sequence. No antigen is known for it. These data come from a study of shared clonotypes between healthy human individuals. Study details: The cohort had two women and a few men, ages 18 to 49.

Method: immunoSEQ multiplex PCR; TCRdb's copy keeps in-frame clones and lacks some. Of about 330,000 clones listed, approximately 74% are singletons. General study findings and limits: Investigators expected sequencing depth to affect clonotype sharing among donors. With few donors, the genetic and exposure-history diversity represented was limited.

CDR3 length: 17 residues. CDR1 is MDHEN and CDR2 is SYDVKM in the germline V gene. V shed 3 bases and J 1 base; nucleotides not matched to a gene: 6. Input material: memory CD4+ T cells sorted from blood. Documented subset: CD45RA-negative fraction. This TCR was sampled from a man aged 25-45 years in good health. The chain couples TRBV28 to TRBJ1-1; 12 bases match TRBD1. The CDR3 protein is CASSLPPGQGANTEAFF. The CDR3, as DNA: TGTGCCAGCAGTTTGCCCCCGGGACAGGGGGCGAACACTGAAGCTTTCTTT.